One sample yielded the 31 T cell receptor beta chains listed below, sequenced in a study of graft-versus-host responses after intestinal transplantation. For these receptors, no antigen is known. Sequenced by immunoSEQ multiplex PCR; TCRdb stores in-frame clones only, minus some. The sample holds 120,000 or so clones, 85% to 95% seen once. The input for sequencing was unstimulated CD8+ T cells sorted from spleen or lymph node cells, taken before intestinal transplant. These receptor sequences come from a human donor who received an intestinal transplant.

A single count supports this clone. The gene calls are TRBV30 and TRBJ2-2; tentatively, D is TRBD2 (6 bases). The CDR3 runs to 15 residues. Germline assignment: CDR1 GTSNPN and CDR2 SVGIG (reference sequence). The V end was cut by 8 bases, the J end by 8 bases, with 24 bases between. The CDR3 protein is CAGTAGDRLRGELFF. The CDR3 nucleotides read TGTGCCGGGACTGCCGGGGACCGACTTAGGGGGGAGCTGTTTTTT.

The chain combines TRBV28 with TRBJ2-1, with 7 bases matching TRBD2. The CDR3 covers 15 residues. Trimming removed 3 bases from V and 8 bases from J; junction bases left unmatched: 10. Per germline, CDR1 MDHEN and CDR2 SYDVKM. The CDR3 DNA reads as TGTGCCAGCAGTTTTAGGTGGGAGGGCCAATATGAGCAGTTCTTC. It is translated as CASSFRWEGQYEQFF.

This clone was counted between two and nine times. The chain carries TRBV2 and TRBJ1-5; D is uncertain. Germline V gives CDR1 SNHLY, CDR2 FYNNEI. The CDR3 contains 15 residues. V lost 3 bases and J 9 bases, leaving 18 bases between the germline ends. The CDR3 DNA sequence: TGTGCCAGCAGTGATAGTCAGGATTTCAAGGGGCCCCAGCATTTT. Its protein is CASSDSQDFKGPQHF. Full variable domain (outside the CDR3, taken from reference TRBV2 and TRBJ1-5): EPEVTQTPSHQVTQMGQEVILRCVPISNHLYFYWYRQILGQKVEFLVSFYNNEISEKSEIFDDQFSVERPDGSNFTLKIRSTKLEDSAMYFCASSDSQDFKGPQHFGDGTRLSIL.

The chain carries TRBV27 and TRBJ2-5; 7 bases are a match to TRBD2. The CDR3 runs to 16 residues. Germline V gene lookup returns CDR1 MNHEY and CDR2 SMNVEV (reference sequence). The V gene end was trimmed by 0 bases and the J gene end by 5 bases; junction bases not matched to a gene: 9. CDR3 protein: CASSLSFGGSPETQYF. As DNA, the CDR3 is TGTGCCAGCAGTTTATCGTTCGGCGGGAGTCCGGAGACCCAGTACTTC.

This sequence joins TRBV27 and TRBJ2-1; no reliable D call. The CDR3 is 13 amino acids. V was cut by 3 bases and J by 7 bases, with 10 bases left in between. Per germline, CDR1 MNHEY and CDR2 SMNVEV (reference sequence). The CDR3 DNA reads as TGTGCCAGCAGTTTTATTCGGTCAAATGAGCAGTTCTTC. Its translation: CASSFIRSNEQFF.

The V and J genes are TRBV4-1 and TRBJ1-1; D perhaps matches TRBD1 (5 bases). The germline V and J ends were trimmed by 3 bases and 0 bases, with 14 bases remaining between them. The CDR3 is 16 residues long. Germline V gives CDR1 MGHRA, CDR2 YSYEKL. CDR3 in DNA: TGCGCCAGCAGCCAGACCGGGACCGCCCTGAACACTGAAGCTTTCTTT. Encoded protein: CASSQTGTALNTEAFF.

Comment on this clone: Additional DNA sequences in this sample encode the identical CDR3. CDR3 nucleotide sequence: TGTGCCAGCAGTCTAAGCTCCTACAATGAGCAGTTCTTC. Translating it yields CASSLSSYNEQFF. The chain recombines TRBV27 with TRBJ2-1; D unresolved. CDR3 length: 13 residues. From germline, CDR1 is MNHEY and CDR2 SMNVEV (reference sequence). V was trimmed by 5 bases and J by 0 bases, leaving 5 bases between them.

The chain has TRBV6-6 and TRBJ2-7; D gene ambiguous. This CDR3 has 12 residues. Trimming cost V 0 bases and J 4 bases, with 4 bases left between them. Germline V gene data show CDR1 as MNHNY and CDR2 as SVGAGI (reference sequence). The CDR3 nucleotides are TGTGCCAGCAGTTACTCGAGTTACGAGCAGTACTTC. Amino acid sequence: CASSYSSYEQYF.

The rearrangement joins TRBV4-1 to TRBJ2-7; either TRBD1 or TRBD2 may supply D (5 bases each). In germline, CDR1 is MGHRA, CDR2 YSYEKL. The CDR3 spans 13 residues. Between the trimmed V and J ends, which lost 4 bases and 6 bases, there was a span of 13 bases. This chain's CDR3 is CASSLSGGREQYF. CDR3 bases: TGCGCCAGCAGCCTCTCTGGGGGACGCGAGCAGTACTTC.

This clone was found once. This chain joins TRBV30 and TRBJ2-1; D not resolved. The CDR3 extends over 13 amino acids. Per germline, CDR1 GTSNPN and CDR2 SVGIG (reference sequence). Trimming stripped 0 bases from V and 8 bases from J, with 11 bases between. CDR3 in amino acids: CAWSVVASDEQFF. The CDR3 bases are TGTGCCTGGAGTGTTGTGGCTAGTGATGAGCAGTTCTTC.

This chain links TRBV6-1 with TRBJ1-1; D is unclear. CDR1 and CDR2 (germline): MNHNS, SASEGT. V was shortened by 2 bases and J by 0 bases, with 7 bases between the two germline ends. The CDR3 consists of 14 residues. The CDR3 loop reads CASSEHGLNTEAFF. In nucleotides, the CDR3 is TGTGCCAGCAGTGAACATGGGTTGAACACTGAAGCTTTCTTT.

This chain uses TRBV27 with TRBJ2-7, with a tentative D call TRBD1 (6 bases). Germline V gene lookup returns CDR1 MNHEY and CDR2 SMNVEV (reference sequence). Trimming left V 5 bases short and J 0 bases short, with 8 bases between. The CDR3 loop spans 13 amino acids. CDR3 nucleotides: TGTGCCAGCAGTACAGGGAACTCCTACGAGCAGTACTTC. Its protein is CASSTGNSYEQYF.

The chain combines TRBV7-9 with TRBJ2-7; D remains ambiguous. This CDR3 is 11 amino acids long. Trimming removed 10 bases from V and 2 bases from J, with 9 bases in between. The V gene's germline CDR1 is SEHNR and CDR2 FQNEAQ (reference sequence). The CDR3 DNA follows: TGTGCCACCAAACGGGCCTACGAGCAGTACTTC. This sequence encodes CATKRAYEQYF.

The CDR3 coding sequence is TGTGCCACCAGTGCGGGAGCGGGGAGCACAGATACGCAGTATTTT. This encodes CATSAGAGSTDTQYF. The chain recombines TRBV15 with TRBJ2-3; 7 bases align to TRBD2. The trim removed 6 bases at V and 0 bases at J, leaving 6 bases unmatched. The germline V gene has CDR1 LNHNV and CDR2 YYDKDF (reference sequence). The CDR3 length is 15 residues.

J is TRBJ2-1 and V is TRBV5-8; 9 bases match TRBD2. The trim removed 4 bases at V and 6 bases at J, leaving 11 bases unmatched. CDR1 and CDR2 from the germline V gene are SGHTS and YDEGEE. This CDR3 has 16 amino acids. This chain's CDR3 is CASSTGLSGSINEQFF. CDR3 DNA: TGTGCCAGCAGCACCGGCCTTAGCGGGAGCATCAATGAGCAGTTCTTC.

V is TRBV29-1 and J is TRBJ2-7, with a possible D match to TRBD1 (7 bases). Germline V gives CDR1 SQVTM, CDR2 ANQGSEA. V was pared by 7 bases and J by 3 bases, with 10 bases between. The CDR3 is made up of 11 amino acids. CDR3 DNA: TGCAGCGCGCGGGACAGCTACGAGCAGTACTTC. Translating it yields CSARDSYEQYF.

The chain combines TRBV7-8 with TRBJ2-7; 7 bases match TRBD1. Germline V gives CDR1 SGHVS, CDR2 FQNEAQ. J was trimmed by 0 bases and V by 5 bases; bases with no gene match: 4. The CDR3 contains 14 residues. The CDR3 region has the DNA TGTGCCAGCAGCCTGGGACAGACCTCCTACGAGCAGTACTTC. Protein: CASSLGQTSYEQYF.

The rearrangement uses TRBV9 and TRBJ2-5; D not resolved. The DNA end favors TRBJ2-7, so the J call may be wrong. Germline lookup yields CDR1 SGDLS and CDR2 YYNGEE. The CDR3 totals 12 residues. The CDR3 bases are TGTGCCAGCCCTGGTGTGGCCTACGAGCAGTACTTC. Its protein is CASPGVAYEQYF.

The chain couples TRBV19 to TRBJ2-5, with D maybe TRBD1 (5 bases). Trimming pared 1 base from V and 9 bases from J, leaving 15 bases between. The CDR3 runs 14 residues. CDR1 and CDR2 from the germline V gene are LNHDA and SQIVND (reference sequence). The chain's CDR3 is CASSIGGSIVAQYF. CDR3 nucleotide sequence: TGTGCCAGTAGTATAGGGGGCAGCATAGTAGCCCAGTACTTC. Full variable domain (rest looked up from reference TRBV19 and TRBJ2-5): DGGITQSPKYLFRKEGQNVTLSCEQNLNHDAMYWYRQDPGQGLRLIYYSQIVNDFQKGDIAEGYSVSREKKESFPLTVTSAQKNPTAFYLCASSIGGSIVAQYFGPGTRLLVL.

V usage is TRBV9 and J usage is TRBJ2-1, with D maybe TRBD2 (5 bases). The CDR3 is made up of 16 amino acids. V lost 0 bases and J lost 4, with 14 bases in between. Per germline, CDR1 SGDLS and CDR2 YYNGEE. The CDR3 DNA reads as TGTGCCAGCAGCGTAGACCCTAACGGGGATTACAATGAGCAGTTCTTC. Amino acids: CASSVDPNGDYNEQFF.

This clone was detected only a few times. The V call is TRBV6-5, the J call TRBJ1-4; 7 bases align to TRBD1. CDR3 length: 14 residues. Germline V lookup: CDR1 MNHEY, CDR2 SVGAGI. V shed 6 bases, J shed 7 bases, and the junction held 8 bases outside the gene matches. The CDR3 loop reads CASRAYRGVEKLFF. CDR3 nucleotide sequence: TGTGCCAGCAGAGCGTACAGGGGCGTTGAAAAACTGTTTTTT.

V is TRBV21-1 and J is TRBJ2-3; no DNA check was done on the table's D call, TRBD2. TRBV21-1 is classified as a pseudogene. This CDR3 contains 16 residues. CDR3 coding DNA: TGTGCCAGCAACCGGACTAGCGAAACTAGCACAGATACGCAGTATTTT. As protein: CASNRTSETSTDTQYF.

The chain combines TRBV30 with TRBJ1-1; D gene ambiguous. From germline, CDR1 is GTSNPN and CDR2 SVGIG (reference sequence). CDR3 length: 11 residues. V was pared by 0 bases and J by 7 bases, with 6 bases between. The CDR3 loop is CAWSVGFEAFF. CDR3 in DNA: TGTGCCTGGAGTGTGGGTTTTGAAGCTTTCTTT.

CDR3 amino acids: CASSRGSTDTQYF. The CDR3 bases are TGTGCCAGCAGCAGGGGGAGCACAGATACGCAGTATTTT. This chain uses TRBV7-9 with TRBJ2-3; tentative D call: TRBD1 (6 bases). This CDR3 spans 13 amino acids. CDR1 and CDR2 from the germline V gene are SEHNR and FQNEAQ (reference sequence). Trimming pared 5 bases from V and 0 bases from J, leaving 6 bases between.

The DNA of the CDR3 is TGCGCCAGCAGCTCCGGGACTGACTACTACGAGCAGTACTTC. Its translation is CASSSGTDYYEQYF. The chain couples TRBV5-1 to TRBJ2-7; a possible D gene is TRBD2 (6 bases). Germline CDR1 is SGHRS and CDR2 is YFSETQ. The CDR3 sequence is 14 residues long. Trimming stripped 3 bases from V and 3 bases from J, with 13 bases between.

V usage is TRBV5-4 and J usage is TRBJ2-5; the match to TRBD2 covers 11 bases. Germline V gives CDR1 SGHNT, CDR2 YYREEE (reference sequence). The V and J ends lost 4 bases and 3 bases, in that order; junction bases with no gene match: 2. This CDR3 contains 14 residues. The CDR3 here is CASSPGLAEETQYF. The CDR3 DNA sequence: TGTGCCAGCAGCCCGGGACTAGCGGAAGAGACCCAGTACTTC.

The rearrangement links TRBV5-6 to TRBJ1-1, with D unresolved. CDR1 and CDR2 (germline): SGHDT, YYEEEE. The CDR3 is 16 amino acids. Between the trimmed V and J ends, which lost 1 base and 7 bases, there was a span of 20 bases. The CDR3 loop reads CASSLRVRVLLVEAFF. The CDR3, as DNA: TGTGCCAGCAGCTTGCGGGTTAGGGTGCTCCTTGTTGAAGCTTTCTTT.

The chain employs TRBV6-6 and TRBJ2-5, with 8 bases that match TRBD1. J lost 3 bases, V lost 2 bases, and 5 bases had no gene match. Germline CDR1 and CDR2: MNHNY and SVGAGI (reference sequence). The CDR3 has 15 amino acids. CDR3 region: CASSYPPTGEETQYF. DNA of the CDR3: TGTGCCAGCAGTTACCCTCCGACAGGGGAAGAGACCCAGTACTTC.

The DNA of the CDR3 is TGTGCCAGCAGTTACTCGGGGAGTGACTGGCAGTTCTTC. Translating gives CASSYSGSDWQFF. The genes are TRBV6-5 and TRBJ2-1; D perhaps matches TRBD2 (5 bases). V dropped 0 bases and J dropped 12 bases, with 12 bases sitting between them. The CDR3 has 13 amino acids. Germline loops: CDR1 MNHEY, CDR2 SVGAGI.

The rearrangement joins TRBV6-1 to TRBJ2-1; D gene uncertain. V gave up 4 bases and J gave up 3 bases, with 7 bases separating them. The CDR3 covers 13 residues. Germline V gives CDR1 MNHNS, CDR2 SASEGT. CDR3 in DNA: TGTGCCAGCAGTGCCCGCATCTACAATGAGCAGTTCTTC. Its translation is CASSARIYNEQFF.

The J gene is TRBJ2-5, the V gene TRBV19; D is undetermined. Germline V gene lookup returns CDR1 LNHDA and CDR2 SQIVND (reference sequence). This CDR3 comprises 13 residues. V shed 6 bases and J shed 2 bases, with 10 bases lying between them. CDR3 sequence reads: CASRHEQQETQYF. CDR3 coding DNA: TGTGCCAGTAGGCATGAACAGCAAGAGACCCAGTACTTC.